One sample yielded the 21 T cell receptor beta chains listed below, sequenced in a study of blood T cell repertoires in COVID-19 (dated by TCRdb to 2018 to 2021). Libraries were made using the immunoSEQ multiplex PCR assay. The table was pulled from immuneACCESS by TCRdb, which kept in-frame rearrangements only. Such tables lose some clones; where checked, under half of the loss comes from unresolved V genes, and the rest has no known cause. For this sample there are 150,000 or so clones; roughly 86% appear just once. Around 15% of the sample comes from the top ten. The sample was peripheral blood. The receptors here all came from a human donor with acute or convalescent COVID-19. The donor label of this sample is uncertain.

The J gene is TRBJ1-4, the V gene TRBV29-1; maybe TRBD1 (5 bases). The V and J ends lost 1 base and 8 bases respectively, with 11 bases between them. CDR1 is SQVTM, CDR2 ANQGSEA, per germline. The CDR3 loop spans 13 amino acids. CDR3 sequence: CSVEGQPGEKLFF. In DNA, the CDR3 is TGCAGCGTTGAAGGACAACCAGGGGAAAAACTGTTTTTT. Filled out from reference TRBV29-1 and TRBJ1-4, the complete variable domain reads SAVISQKPSRDICQRGTSLTIQCQVDSQVTMMFWYRQQPGQSLTLIATANQGSEATYESGFVIDKFPISRPNLTFSTLTVSNMSPEDSSIYLCSVEGQPGEKLFFGSGTQLSVL.

As regards this clone: At one boundary the junction diverges from the germline segment, which might be a read error. The chain joins TRBV7-2 to TRBJ2-1, with 11 nucleotides matching TRBD2. This CDR3 comprises 14 residues. CDR1 SGHTA and CDR2 FQGNSA come from the germline V gene. The CDR3, as DNA: TGTGCCAGCAGGTTAGCGGGGGGGCGTAATGAGCAGTTCTTC. This sequence encodes CASRLAGGRNEQFF.

The chain links TRBV7-2 to TRBJ1-6; D is possibly TRBD1 (5 bases). This CDR3 comprises 14 residues. Germline values: CDR1 SGHTA, CDR2 FQGNSA. The ends were cut back, 0 bases at V and 6 bases at J, with 6 bases in the middle. CDR3 amino acids: CASSLAGPNSPLHF. The CDR3 DNA reads as TGTGCCAGCAGCTTAGCGGGGCCTAATTCACCCCTCCACTTT.

This clone was counted only a few times. In the same sample, other DNA sequences code for this CDR3. The chain couples TRBV5-1 to TRBJ1-1; 8 nucleotides match TRBD1. CDR1 is SGHRS, CDR2 YFSETQ, per germline. The V gene end was trimmed by 2 bases and the J gene end by 1 base; junction bases not matched to a gene: 4. The CDR3 has 15 residues. This chain's CDR3 is CASSLAQGGNTEAFF. The CDR3, as DNA: TGCGCCAGCAGCTTAGCACAGGGGGGGAACACTGAAGCTTTCTTT.

This chain connects TRBV27 to TRBJ2-5; 7 bases fit TRBD1. This CDR3 spans 13 amino acids. The germline V gene has CDR1 MNHEY and CDR2 SMNVEV (reference sequence). The J segment lost 5 bases and the V segment lost 5 bases, leaving 5 bases of the junction unmatched. The CDR3 DNA follows: TGTGCCAGCAGTCGACAGGGATCGGAGACCCAGTACTTC. It is translated as CASSRQGSETQYF.

CDR3 region: CASSLAGTGVNTEAFF. The CDR3 DNA reads TGTGCCAGCAGCTTGGCCGGGACAGGGGTGAACACTGAAGCTTTCTTT. The rearrangement joins TRBV11-2 to TRBJ1-1, with 10 nucleotides matching TRBD1. Per the germline V gene, CDR1 is SGHAT and CDR2 is FQNNGV. This CDR3 is built from 16 residues. Germline trimming cut 3 bases from V and 0 bases from J; bases unmatched to any gene: 4.

To note about this clone: The germline gene is not matched at one end of the junction; a read error may be the cause. The chain carries TRBV2 and TRBJ1-2, with 7 nucleotides matching TRBD1. Germline V gives CDR1 SNHLY, CDR2 FYNNEI. The CDR3 covers 13 residues. CDR3 bases: TGCAACGGACAGGTACATGAAAACTATGGCTACACCTTC. It specifies CNGQVHENYGYTF.

The chain couples TRBV7-6 to TRBJ2-1; a weak D match, TRBD2 (7 bases). V was cut by 5 bases and J by 1 base, with 12 bases left in between. The CDR3 runs to 15 residues. In germline, CDR1 is SGHVS, CDR2 FNYEAQ. The chain's CDR3 is CASSARGGSYNEQFF. The CDR3, as DNA: TGTGCCAGCAGCGCCAGGGGAGGGTCCTACAATGAGCAGTTCTTC. The variable domain in full, with the rest retrieved from reference TRBV7-6 and TRBJ2-1, is GAGVSQSPRYKVTKRGQDVALRCDPISGHVSLYWYRQALGQGPEFLTYFNYEAQQDKSGLPNDRFSAERPEGSISTLTIQRTEQRDSAMYRCASSARGGSYNEQFFGPGTRLTVL.

The rearrangement joins TRBV10-3 to TRBJ2-2; maybe TRBD2 (6 bases). This CDR3 has 16 residues. V dropped 4 bases and J dropped 2 bases, with 14 bases sitting between them. The germline CDR1 and CDR2 sequences are ENHRY and SYGVKD. CDR3 nucleotide sequence: TGTGCCATCAGTGCTGCAGTGGGGGGAAACACCGGGGAGCTGTTTTTT. It yields the protein CAISAAVGGNTGELFF.

The chain combines TRBV4-2 with TRBJ2-1; 7 bases are shared with TRBD1. The CDR3 length is 15 residues. With 6 bases clipped from V and 2 bases from J, the junction kept 7 bases outside the gene matches. Germline-derived CDR1 and CDR2 are LGHNA and YNFKEQ. The CDR3 coding sequence is TGTGCCAGCAGTCCCGACAGGGTTACCTACAATGAGCAGTTCTTC. Translation gives CASSPDRVTYNEQFF.

This clone turned up a few times. V and J are TRBV19 and TRBJ1-2, with D tentatively TRBD1 (6 bases). The germline V gene has CDR1 LNHDA and CDR2 SQIVND (reference sequence). This CDR3 is 15 amino acids long. V was clipped by 5 bases and J by 1 base, with 14 bases between them. Here the CDR3 DNA reads TGTGCCAGTAGTTCAACAGGGCAGCATAACTATGGCTACACCTTC. Encoded protein: CASSSTGQHNYGYTF.

The V gene is TRBV27, the J gene TRBJ1-2; possible D gene TRBD1, 6 bases. In germline, CDR1 is MNHEY, CDR2 SMNVEV (reference sequence). This CDR3 has 14 residues. V was trimmed by 3 bases and J by 4 bases, leaving 12 bases between them. The CDR3 DNA follows: TGTGCCAGCAGTTTCCAAAGACAGGCCTATGGCTACACCTTC. It encodes CASSFQRQAYGYTF.

This clone appeared a single time. The chain carries TRBV15 and TRBJ1-2; the D is unclear. This CDR3 contains 13 residues. Germline V gives CDR1 LNHNV, CDR2 YYDKDF (reference sequence). The V end was cut by 1 base, the J end by 6 bases, with 9 bases between. Here the CDR3 DNA reads TGTGCCACCAGCAGAGTGCCTCGAGATGGCTACACCTTC. Protein: CATSRVPRDGYTF.

V and J are TRBV7-8 and TRBJ2-2; 9 bases agree with TRBD1. Germline V gene sequence: CDR1 SGHVS, CDR2 FQNEAQ. The CDR3 is made up of 16 amino acids. Germline trimming cut 5 bases from V and 3 bases from J; bases unmatched to any gene: 7. This chain's CDR3 is CASSKERTGDTGELFF. The CDR3 coding sequence is TGTGCCAGCAGCAAAGAGAGGACAGGGGACACCGGGGAGCTGTTTTTT.

The gene calls are TRBV3-1 (or the pseudogene TRBV3-2) and TRBJ1-2; TRBD1 is a possible D gene (6 bases). The germline V gene has CDR1 LGHDT and CDR2 YNNKEL (reference sequence). V gave up 0 bases and J gave up 8 bases, with 13 bases separating them. This CDR3 is built from 14 residues. In DNA form, the CDR3 reads TGTGCCAGCAGCCAAGATGCGGGGGCGCGAGGCTACACCTTC. The encoded protein is CASSQDAGARGYTF.

The V call is TRBV29-1, the J call TRBJ1-6; D may be TRBD1 (6 bases). Germline CDR1 is SQVTM and CDR2 is ANQGSEA. This CDR3 is built from 14 residues. The V end lost 4 bases, the J end lost 3 bases, and 10 bases lay between the germline ends. The DNA for the CDR3 is TGCAGCGTTGCTGGGGGCGACTATAATTCACCCCTCCACTTT. Translation: CSVAGGDYNSPLHF. The full variable domain, completed using reference TRBV29-1 and TRBJ1-6, is SAVISQKPSRDICQRGTSLTIQCQVDSQVTMMFWYRQQPGQSLTLIATANQGSEATYESGFVIDKFPISRPNLTFSTLTVSNMSPEDSSIYLCSVAGGDYNSPLHFGNGTRLTVT.

The chain has TRBV19 and TRBJ1-1; D might be TRBD1 (5 bases). Germline V gene data show CDR1 as LNHDA and CDR2 as SQIVND (reference sequence). Trimming left V 4 bases short and J 5 bases short, with 14 bases between. The CDR3 length is 14 residues. CDR3 amino acids: CASSKGLVETEAFF. The CDR3 nucleotides are TGTGCCAGTAGTAAGGGACTGGTAGAAACTGAAGCTTTCTTT.

CDR3 amino acids: CASSSDSYNEQFF. The CDR3 nucleotides read TGTGCCAGCAGTTCAGATTCCTACAATGAGCAGTTCTTC. The chain joins TRBV6-6 to TRBJ2-1; no reliable D call. With 4 bases removed from V and 1 base from J, the gap between germline ends came to 5 bases. Germline V CDR1 and CDR2: MNHNY, SVGAGI (reference sequence). The CDR3 is 13 residues long.

The chain carries TRBV27 and TRBJ2-7; no clear D gene. Trimming pared 3 bases from V and 5 bases from J, leaving 5 bases between. In germline, CDR1 is MNHEY, CDR2 SMNVEV (reference sequence). The CDR3 contains 11 residues. The CDR3 nucleotides are TGTGCCAGCAGTTTTGGCCACGAGCAGTACTTC. This encodes CASSFGHEQYF.

The J gene is TRBJ1-4, the V gene TRBV4-3; possible D gene TRBD1, 6 bases. Germline lookup yields CDR1 LGHNA and CDR2 YSLEER. Trimming pared 5 bases from V and 7 bases from J, leaving 17 bases between. The CDR3 is 15 residues long. The CDR3: CASSKKEQGSEKLFF. Written as DNA, the CDR3 is TGCGCCAGCAGCAAAAAGGAGCAGGGGAGTGAAAAACTGTTTTTT.

J is TRBJ2-1 and V is TRBV30; 7 bases map to TRBD1. The CDR3 is 15 amino acids. CDR1 GTSNPN and CDR2 SVGIG come from the germline V gene (reference sequence). After removal of 0 bases from V and 3 bases from J, the junction contained 5 bases not matched to a gene. The CDR3 region has the DNA TGTGCCTGGAGTGTACGGCAGGGGGTCTACAATGAGCAGTTCTTC. Translating gives CAWSVRQGVYNEQFF.